This entry describes one T cell receptor beta chain. CDR3 length equals 14 residues. This record belongs to a study of monozygotic twins with inflammatory bowel disease. No DNA is given; TCRdb re-called the 5' RACE reads and lists each CDR3 protein once. The sample has more than 300,000 distinct CDR3 sequences; the top ten hold approximately 2.8%. Sequencing was done on a sample of blood. This chain joins TRBV12-3 or TRBV12-4 and TRBJ1-3; the D call from TCRdb, TRBD1, cannot be confirmed without DNA. The receptor was isolated from a human donor with ulcerative colitis or Crohn's disease, or a healthy co-twin of an affected twin (not recorded which). CDR3 protein: CASSPGTGLEHIYF.